This TCR beta chain was recovered during a study of blood T cell repertoires in COVID-19. In the study overall: Whether acute or convalescent, the COVID-19 samples came from the United States, Italy and Spain. T cells, B-cell-depleted T cells, or PBMCs supplied cDNA or gDNA.

In the original processing: Amplification of reference gene primers was used by the study to estimate nucleated cell counts. Some clones are missing from TCRdb's copy, which holds only in-frame ones; the method was immunoSEQ multiplex PCR. D and trimming were read from the DNA, whereas the V and J calls and clone size are those reported in that table. Found here are 400,000 or so clones, about 90% of them singletons; the top ten hold roughly 0.78%. Sequencing was performed on peripheral blood. The TCR sequence derives from a man between 18 and 29 years old with COVID-19, enrolled during active disease.

The CDR3 is CASTRDTGELFF. Written as DNA, the CDR3 is TGTGCCAGCACCCGAGACACCGGGGAGCTGTTTTTT. This chain connects TRBV9 to TRBJ2-2; no definite D call. CDR3 length: 12 amino acids. Germline V CDR1 and CDR2: SGDLS, YYNGEE. Trimming took 6 bases from V and 3 from J, leaving 6 bases between them. The full variable domain, rest sourced from reference TRBV9 and TRBJ2-2, is DSGVTQTPKHLITATGQRVTLRCSPRSGDLSVYWYQQSLDQGLQFLIQYYNGEERAKGNILERFSAQQFPDLHSELNLSSLELGDSALYFCASTRDTGELFFGEGSRLTVL.